Described below is a single TCR beta chain sequence and its context. Original analysis: Researchers report that nucleated cell counts were estimated from reference gene primer amplification. Generated by immunoSEQ multiplex PCR, the TCRdb table keeps only in-frame clones and is missing some. The V and J calls and the clone size are those of that table, but D and trimming were determined from the DNA. The table shows a few hundred thousand clones, with approximately 88% occurring only once. The CDR3 runs to 14 residues. With 7 bases clipped from V and 5 bases from J, the junction kept 7 bases outside the gene matches. CDR1 LNHDA and CDR2 SQIVND come from the germline V gene (reference sequence). This sample is drawn from a study of blood T cell repertoires in COVID-19. The wider study: The United States, Italy and Spain provided the acute and convalescent COVID-19 samples. PBMCs, B-cell-depleted T cells, or T cells were the source of the cDNA or gDNA that made up the material.

The origin of this receptor is a man between 18 and 29 years old with active or convalescent COVID-19. The chain joins TRBV19 to TRBJ1-5, with 8 bases matching TRBD1. Sequencing used peripheral blood. DNA for the CDR3: TGTGCCAGTACCGGCAGGGGGCGCGATCAGCCCCAGCATTTT. This codes for CASTGRGRDQPQHF.